Below, 24 T cell receptor beta chains from the same sample are listed, as sequenced in a study of T cells after yellow fever vaccination. MiXCR, run by TCRdb on the 5' RACE reads, gives a single entry per CDR3 protein. The data contain approximately 300,000 distinct CDR3 sequences, roughly 10% of them seen just once; the ten biggest clones take up less than 3.5%. The sequences come from CD4+ T cells sorted from PBMCs, collected 45 days after the yellow fever booster vaccination. Source of these receptors: a man younger than 30 who received the YFV17D yellow fever vaccine.

The chain links TRBV5-1 to TRBJ1-1, with D unclear. V lost 2 bases and J 2 bases, leaving 4 bases between the germline ends. The CDR3 spans 12 residues. Looked up from germline, CDR1 is SGHRS and CDR2 is YFSETQ. The DNA for the CDR3 is TGCGCCAGCAGCTTAAGTAACACTGAAGCTTTCTTT. Protein sequence: CASSLSNTEAFF.

Only a few counts were recorded for this clonotype. The chain couples TRBV3-1 to TRBJ1-1; D not certain. The germline V gene has CDR1 LGHDT and CDR2 YNNKEL (reference sequence). Trimming stripped 5 bases from V and 9 bases from J, with 10 bases between. This CDR3 has 11 residues. The CDR3 DNA reads as TGTGCCAGCAGCTTCAAAGGGAAAGCTTTCTTT. This gives the protein CASSFKGKAFF.

This clonotype was detected ten times or more. V usage is TRBV4-1 and J usage is TRBJ1-1; TRBD1 aligns across 9 bases. V trimming: 4 bases; J trimming: 1 base; junction bases outside the gene matches: 4. This CDR3 spans 15 amino acids. Germline V gene lookup returns CDR1 MGHRA and CDR2 YSYEKL. The CDR3 sequence is CASSPGQGPNTEAFF. DNA of the CDR3: TGCGCCAGCAGCCCAGGACAGGGGCCGAACACTGAAGCTTTCTTT.

This chain joins TRBV29-1 and TRBJ1-1; D gene ambiguous. V lost 4 bases to trimming and J lost 1 base, with 10 bases between them. The CDR3 is 13 residues long. Germline V CDR1 and CDR2: SQVTM, ANQGSEA. CDR3 coding DNA: TGCAGCGTTGGGACCTTGCGGAACACTGAAGCTTTCTTT. Amino acids: CSVGTLRNTEAFF.

There are a few counts of this clonotype. The chain employs TRBV29-1 and TRBJ2-4; 7 nucleotides agree with TRBD1. Trimming at V came to 4 bases and at J to 4 bases, leaving 4 bases not matched to a gene. The germline CDR1 and CDR2 sequences are SQVTM and ANQGSEA. The CDR3 contains 13 residues. The CDR3 is CSVARGQKNIQYF. The CDR3 DNA reads TGCAGCGTTGCCCGGGGACAGAAAAACATTCAGTACTTC.

This clonotype was counted between two and nine times. The rearrangement uses TRBV11-2 and TRBJ1-6, with no clear D. The CDR3 loop spans 12 amino acids. The germline CDR1 and CDR2 sequences are SGHAT and FQNNGV. With 5 bases removed from V and 11 bases from J, the gap between germline ends came to 10 bases. CDR3 amino acids: CASSGDTAPLHF. DNA for the CDR3: TGTGCCAGCAGCGGAGATACGGCACCCCTCCACTTT.

As DNA, the CDR3 is TGTGCCAGCAGCACGGACAGGGGGGCGAACACCGGGGAGCTGTTTTTT. Protein product: CASSTDRGANTGELFF. The J gene is TRBJ2-2, the V gene TRBV11-1, with 10 positions matching TRBD1. V lost 5 bases to trimming and J lost 0 bases; unmatched junction nucleotides: 3. Germline V lookup: CDR1 SGHAT, CDR2 FQDESV (reference sequence). CDR3 length: 16 amino acids.

The chain recombines TRBV6-2 or TRBV6-3 with TRBJ2-4; TRBD1 or TRBD2 may be the D gene (6 bases each). CDR3 size: 13 residues. The germline CDR1 and CDR2 sequences are MNHEY and SVGEGT. The germline V and J ends were trimmed by 2 bases and 15 bases, with 17 bases remaining between them. The CDR3 DNA follows: TGTGCCAGCAGTTACCAGAGTCCGGGGGCCCCGTACTTC. It translates to CASSYQSPGAPYF.

This clonotype was counted only a few times. CDR3 sequence reads: CASSEAQGGMDSYEQYV. CDR3 bases: TGTGCCAGCAGTGAAGCGCAGGGGGGGATGGACTCCTACGAGCAGTACGTC. This sequence joins TRBV6-1 and TRBJ2-7, with D perhaps given as TRBD1 or TRBD2 (7 bases each). Trimming shortened V by 0 bases and J by 0 bases, and 15 bases separated the two germline ends. The germline CDR1 and CDR2 sequences are MNHNS and SASEGT. The CDR3 spans 17 residues.

V is TRBV2 and J is TRBJ2-3; 10 positions agree with TRBD1. V gave up 11 bases and J gave up 4 bases; unmatched junction bases: 9. The V gene's germline CDR1 is SNHLY and CDR2 FYNNEI. The CDR3 contains 14 residues. CDR3 region: CAGSGTGDSDTQYF. The DNA for the CDR3 is TGTGCCGGATCCGGGACAGGGGATTCAGATACGCAGTATTTT.

There are a few counts of this clonotype. This chain joins TRBV4-3 and TRBJ2-3; TRBD2 matches at 7 bases. V shed 0 bases, J shed 2 bases, and the junction held 20 bases outside the gene matches. Germline V lookup: CDR1 LGHNA, CDR2 YSLEER. The CDR3 spans 21 residues. The CDR3 coding sequence is TGCGCCAGCAGCCAAGAGGCTCCGGGGCAAAGGACCGGGGGGTTCACAGATACGCAGTATTTT. This codes for CASSQEAPGQRTGGFTDTQYF.

V gene TRBV7-2 combines with J gene TRBJ2-1, with a weak D call TRBD1 (5 bases). Germline values: CDR1 SGHTA, CDR2 FQGNSA. Trimming took off 8 bases at V and 0 bases at J, with 11 bases between the two ends. CDR3 length: 14 residues. CDR3 sequence reads: CASQTAASYNEQFF. For the CDR3, the DNA is TGTGCCAGCCAGACAGCCGCCTCCTACAATGAGCAGTTCTTC.

This clonotype was counted a few times. This chain connects TRBV6-5 to TRBJ2-5; D is ambiguous. Trimming left V 7 bases short and J 4 bases short, with 7 bases between. Germline V gene lookup returns CDR1 MNHEY and CDR2 SVGAGI. The CDR3 length is 11 residues. The CDR3 nucleotides are TGTGCCAGCACAAACGGAGAGACCCAGTACTTC. Translating gives CASTNGETQYF.

This clonotype was recorded many times. One junction end does not reproduce the germline sequence, and a read error may be involved. The genes are TRBV7-2 and TRBJ2-1; 7 bases agree with TRBD2. The CDR3 runs to 14 residues. Per the germline V gene, CDR1 is SGHTA and CDR2 is FQGNSA. The CDR3 here is CASSLQPPGEGMIF. As DNA, the CDR3 is TGTGCCAGCAGCTTACAACCACCGGGGGAGGGTATGATCTTC.

This clonotype was detected a few times. The V call is TRBV12-3 or TRBV12-4, the J call TRBJ2-2, with unresolved D. The V end was cut by 7 bases, the J end by 0 bases, with 6 bases between. CDR3 length: 13 residues. The DNA of the CDR3 is TGTGCCAGCACACAGACGAACACCGGGGAGCTGTTTTTT. Its translation is CASTQTNTGELFF.

The J gene is TRBJ2-2, the V gene TRBV5-1; a weak D match, TRBD1 (5 bases). V lost 1 base and J 3 bases, leaving 7 bases between the germline ends. From germline, CDR1 is SGHRS and CDR2 YFSETQ. This CDR3 is built from 14 residues. The CDR3 loop is CASSLLQDTGELFF. In DNA, the CDR3 is TGCGCCAGCAGCTTGTTACAGGACACCGGGGAGCTGTTTTTT.

This clonotype has just a few counts. CDR3 loop: CATSDSRTPDTQYF. In DNA, the CDR3 is TGTGCCACCAGTGACTCACGGACCCCAGATACGCAGTATTTT. The rearrangement uses TRBV24-1 and TRBJ2-3; D gene ambiguous. The germline V and J ends were trimmed by 4 bases and 4 bases, with 11 bases remaining between them. The CDR3 covers 14 residues. Germline CDR1 is KGHDR and CDR2 is SFDVKD.

J is TRBJ1-5 and V is TRBV7-2; the D gene is possibly TRBD1 (6 bases). Germline values: CDR1 SGHTA, CDR2 FQGNSA. This CDR3 comprises 15 residues. V dropped 2 bases and J dropped 7 bases, with 15 bases sitting between them. For the CDR3, the DNA is TGTGCCAGCAGCTTACGGGAGGCGACAGGCCAGCCCCAGCATTTT. This codes for CASSLREATGQPQHF. The full variable domain, with the rest looked up from reference TRBV7-2 and TRBJ1-5, is GAGVSQSPSNKVTEKGKDVELRCDPISGHTALYWYRQSLGQGLEFLIYFQGNSAPDKSGLPSDRFSAERTGGSVSTLTIQRTQQEDSAVYLCASSLREATGQPQHFGDGTRLSIL.

This clonotype was seen many times. The rearrangement joins TRBV5-6 to TRBJ2-7; a possible D gene is TRBD1 (5 bases). Germline V gene lookup returns CDR1 SGHDT and CDR2 YYEEEE. The CDR3 has 14 amino acids. The germline V and J ends were trimmed by 1 base and 2 bases, with 10 bases remaining between them. In DNA, the CDR3 is TGTGCCAGCAGCTTGTACAAAGGGGCCTACGAGCAGTACTTC. The encoded protein is CASSLYKGAYEQYF.

This clonotype was seen repeatedly, ten times or more. V usage is TRBV18 and J usage is TRBJ2-3, with D perhaps TRBD1 or TRBD2 (6 bases each). Germline V gene lookup returns CDR1 KGHSH and CDR2 LQKENI. The V and J ends lost 0 bases and 5 bases respectively, with 12 bases between them. The CDR3 has 15 amino acids. CDR3 bases: TGTGCCAGCTCACCACCTATGAGGGGGGAAGATACGCAGTATTTT. As protein: CASSPPMRGEDTQYF.

This clonotype showed up just a few times. This chain links TRBV6-4 with TRBJ2-3, with D maybe TRBD1 (5 bases). Trimming left V 3 bases short and J 3 bases short, with 7 bases between. Germline V lookup: CDR1 MRHNA, CDR2 SNTAGT. This CDR3 is 13 amino acids long. CDR3 loop: CASSEQATDTQYF. DNA of the CDR3: TGTGCCAGCAGTGAACAGGCTACAGATACGCAGTATTTT.

CDR3: CASSGGRRYSPLHF. CDR3 DNA: TGTGCCAGCAGTGGGGGGCGGAGGTATTCACCCCTCCACTTT. V and J are TRBV25-1 and TRBJ1-6; TRBD1 might be the D (6 bases). Trimming took 4 bases from V and 8 from J, leaving 12 bases between them. Germline CDR1 is MGHDK and CDR2 is SYGVNS. The CDR3 sequence is 14 residues long.

The gene calls are TRBV9 and TRBJ1-3; D not resolved. The CDR3 runs to 16 residues. The germline V and J ends were trimmed by 0 bases and 0 bases, with 10 bases remaining between them. Germline values: CDR1 SGDLS, CDR2 YYNGEE. This CDR3 reads CASSVGSVLSGNTIYF. The CDR3, as DNA: TGTGCCAGCAGCGTAGGCAGCGTCCTCTCTGGAAACACCATATATTTT.

This clonotype has a handful of counts. The V gene is TRBV7-9, the J gene TRBJ2-7, with D perhaps TRBD1 (7 bases). The length of the CDR3 is 13 residues. With 7 bases removed from V and 6 bases from J, the gap between germline ends came to 16 bases. Germline V lookup: CDR1 SEHNR, CDR2 FQNEAQ (reference sequence). The DNA of the CDR3 is TGTGCCAGCACAGAAGACAGGGAGGCCGAGCAGTACTTC. Translation gives CASTEDREAEQYF.